This T cell receptor beta chain was recorded in a study of shared clonotypes between healthy human individuals. Some clones are missing from TCRdb's copy, which holds only in-frame ones; the method was immunoSEQ multiplex PCR. Altogether approximately 510,000 clones are present, 60% to 85% being singletons, with the ten largest covering roughly 13%. Between the trimmed V and J ends, which lost 0 bases and 4 bases, there was a span of 6 bases. CDR3 size: 13 residues. Looked up from germline, CDR1 is LNHDA and CDR2 is SQIVND (reference sequence). None of the donors, who were healthy HIV-negative adults, had recently had acute infections or vaccinations.

The receptor was isolated from a woman between 40 and 55 years old in good health. Some clones in this sample may be carry-over from other donors' samples. The sequencing sample was made of PBMCs. The gene calls are TRBV19 and TRBJ1-1; D is unclear. CDR3 region: CASSIDPVTEAFF. The CDR3 DNA reads TGTGCCAGTAGTATAGATCCGGTCACTGAAGCTTTCTTT.